This T cell receptor (beta chain) derives from a study of shared T cell receptors in the human thymus. Here immunoSEQ multiplex PCR was the method, and the copy in TCRdb shows in-frame clones only, minus some. The top ten clones hold approximately 0.0097% of a sample with hundreds of thousands of clones, about 89% of them seen once. Germline loops: CDR1 MDHEN, CDR2 SYDVKM. Trimming took 3 bases from V and 2 from J, leaving 7 bases between them. The CDR3 contains 13 residues. These sequences were also reported in another study, on human thymus T cells. From that second work: Obtained as resections during corrective heart surgery, the thymus tissue was then studied. A high degree of thymic repertoire overlap among unrelated individuals was reported in related research.

The gene calls are TRBV28 and TRBJ1-2; D uncertain. The TCR comes from a boy younger than two with a congenital heart defect. The specimen sequenced was thymocytes. The CDR3 DNA reads as TGTGCCAGCAGTTTTGGAGGGAACTATGGCTACACCTTC. This sequence encodes CASSFGGNYGYTF.